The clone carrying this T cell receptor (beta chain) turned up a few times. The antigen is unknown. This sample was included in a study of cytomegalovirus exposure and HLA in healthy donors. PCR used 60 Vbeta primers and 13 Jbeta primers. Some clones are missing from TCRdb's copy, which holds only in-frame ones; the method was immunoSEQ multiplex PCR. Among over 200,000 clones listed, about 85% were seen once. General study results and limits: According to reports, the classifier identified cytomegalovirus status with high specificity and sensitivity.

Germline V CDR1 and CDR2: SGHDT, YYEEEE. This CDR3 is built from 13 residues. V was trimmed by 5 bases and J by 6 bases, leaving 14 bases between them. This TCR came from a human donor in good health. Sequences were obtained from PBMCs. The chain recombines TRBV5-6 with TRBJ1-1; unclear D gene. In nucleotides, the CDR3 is TGTGCCAGCAGGGTGAAGGCCCGGGCTGAAGCTTTCTTT. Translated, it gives CASRVKARAEAFF.